This note documents a single T cell receptor (beta chain) sequence. The entry originates in a study of memory CD4+ T cells and cytomegalovirus serostatus. The CDR3 covers 15 residues. Germline V gives CDR1 SNHLY, CDR2 FYNNEI. V gave up 2 bases and J gave up 7 bases, with 17 bases separating them. Produced via immunoSEQ multiplex PCR; TCRdb's table is partial and in-frame only. The repertoire holds around 76,000 clones, with around four fifths as singletons. Single viable CD3+CD4+CD8-CD45RO+ cells were sorted as the memory CD4+ T cells. This TCR was recovered from an adult in good health and CMV-seropositive. V usage is TRBV2 and J usage is TRBJ1-2; possible D gene TRBD1, 6 bases. The sample taken for sequencing was memory CD4+ T cells from blood. CDR3 sequence (DNA): TGTGCCAGCAGTGAATATCCGGGGGGCGCAGGTGGCTACACCTTC. The encoded protein is CASSEYPGGAGGYTF.